These 24 T cell receptor beta chains came from one sample sequenced in a study of blood T cells in healthy people across ages. Next came a second PCR, run for roughly 6 to 11 cycles, which used a sample-barcoded 5' primer along with a J-beta primer mix. One entry per CDR3 protein results from TCRdb running MiXCR on the 5' RACE reads. Among hundreds of thousands of distinct CDR3 sequences listed, over 40% were seen once. The material sequenced was blood. These TCRs come from a woman aged 80 or over in good health.

This clonotype was seen many times. The chain has TRBV20-1 and TRBJ2-1; D call uncertain. Germline CDR1 is DFQATT and CDR2 is SNEGSKA (reference sequence). The CDR3 has 12 residues. V shed 8 bases and J shed 0 bases, with 8 bases lying between them. The chain's CDR3 is CSISSSYNEQFF. The CDR3 DNA reads as TGCAGTATCTCGAGCTCCTACAATGAGCAGTTCTTC.

V gene TRBV29-1 combines with J gene TRBJ1-6, with 7 nucleotides matching TRBD1. V dropped 4 bases and J dropped 7; count of bases not matched to a gene: 1. The CDR3 loop spans 12 amino acids. The germline V gene has CDR1 SQVTM and CDR2 ANQGSEA. The CDR3 DNA reads TGCAGCGTTGCACAGGGGAATTCACCCCTCCACTTT. Translation: CSVAQGNSPLHF.

In its sample, this clonotype was seen a few times. The chain is built from TRBV12-3 or TRBV12-4 and TRBJ2-1; TRBD2 aligns across 8 bases. This CDR3 has 16 amino acids. Unmatched junction bases numbered 7, after V lost 5 bases and J lost 1 base. In nucleotides, the CDR3 is TGTGCCAGCAGTACAGCAAGCGGGAGATCCTACAATGAGCAGTTCTTC. Translated, it gives CASSTASGRSYNEQFF.

The chain couples TRBV11-2 to TRBJ2-7, with no clear D. Germline CDR1 and CDR2: SGHAT and FQNNGV. Trimming removed 5 bases from V and 0 bases from J, with 23 bases in between. The CDR3 spans 18 residues. The CDR3, as DNA: TGTGCCAGCAGCCAACTGCGTGGTGGCGACCGGAGCTCCTACGAGCAGTACTTC. Residues: CASSQLRGGDRSSYEQYF.

This clonotype was picked up one time. The chain uses TRBV20-1 and TRBJ1-2; D is unresolved. This CDR3 spans 13 amino acids. Germline-derived CDR1 and CDR2 are DFQATT and SNEGSKA (reference sequence). The ends were cut back, 1 base at V and 2 bases at J, with 8 bases in the middle. The DNA for the CDR3 is TGCAGTGCTAGAGGTGGCTCCAACTATGGCTACACCTTC. This translates into CSARGGSNYGYTF.

V gene TRBV25-1 combines with J gene TRBJ1-6, with TRBD1 identical over 7 bases. The CDR3 consists of 16 residues. Germline V CDR1 and CDR2: MGHDK, SYGVNS. The ends lost 1 base at V and 7 bases at J; junction bases unmatched: 7. CDR3 nucleotide sequence: TGTGCCAGCAGTGAATTTTCGGGACAGAACAATTCACCCCTCCACTTT. Its translation is CASSEFSGQNNSPLHF.

The chain is built from TRBV7-2 and TRBJ2-5, with no clear D. With 2 bases removed from V and 2 bases from J, the gap between germline ends came to 12 bases. Per the germline V gene, CDR1 is SGHTA and CDR2 is FQGNSA. This CDR3 region has 15 residues. This CDR3 is CASSLIVGSQETQYF. The CDR3 DNA reads as TGTGCCAGCAGCTTAATTGTAGGGTCGCAAGAGACCCAGTACTTC.

Only one count was recorded for this clonotype. The chain links TRBV4-3 to TRBJ1-2, with a weak D call TRBD1 (5 bases). CDR1 LGHNA and CDR2 YSLEER come from the germline V gene. The CDR3 spans 15 residues. Trimming left V 5 bases short and J 4 bases short, with 17 bases between. The CDR3, as DNA: TGCGCCAGCAGCTACTCCCGGGGACTGGGCTATGGCTACACCTTC. This sequence encodes CASSYSRGLGYGYTF.

The chain links TRBV3-1 to TRBJ2-1; D is unresolved. CDR3 size: 12 residues. In germline, CDR1 is LGHDT, CDR2 YNNKEL (reference sequence). The V end lost 3 bases, the J end lost 10 bases, and 10 bases lay between the germline ends. The DNA for the CDR3 is TGTGCCAGCAGCCACCAAAAGTACGAGCAGTTCTTC. Translating gives CASSHQKYEQFF.

This clonotype was seen only a few times. The junction departs from the called germline gene at one end, perhaps through a read error. The V call is TRBV12-3 or TRBV12-4, the J call TRBJ2-5; no definite D call. The CDR3 is 14 residues long. CDR3 sequence (DNA): TGTGCCAGCAGTGTAGCCAGCGCCTTCGAGACCCAGTACTTC. Translated: CASSVASAFETQYF.

This chain connects TRBV7-2 to TRBJ1-6, with D perhaps matching TRBD1 (5 bases). Germline CDR1 SGHTA, CDR2 FQGNSA. The CDR3 length is 14 residues. The V end lost 7 bases, the J end lost 7 bases, and 14 bases lay between the germline ends. The DNA of the CDR3 is TGTGCCAGCACAGAAAAGGGGTCGAATTCACCCCTCCACTTT. Translation gives CASTEKGSNSPLHF.

A few counts support this clonotype. The rearrangement uses TRBV3-1 and TRBJ2-3; D remains unclear. The CDR3 totals 13 residues. Trimming removed 3 bases at V and 3 bases at J, with 7 bases between. CDR1 is LGHDT and CDR2 is YNNKEL in the germline V gene (reference sequence). CDR3 in DNA: TGTGCCAGCAGCCATCCTAGTACAGATACGCAGTATTTT. Translation: CASSHPSTDTQYF.

The table lists this clonotype with a few counts. This chain connects TRBV5-1 to TRBJ1-1, with a weak D call TRBD1 (5 bases). This CDR3 has 14 amino acids. In germline, CDR1 is SGHRS, CDR2 YFSETQ. Trimming removed 0 bases at V and 4 bases at J, with 10 bases between. CDR3 loop: CASSLAPGTTEAFF. The DNA of the CDR3 is TGCGCCAGCAGCTTGGCTCCAGGGACCACTGAAGCTTTCTTT.

Worth noting for this clonotype: This may arise from a read error, as a much more abundant clone is one base away. The V call is TRBV20-1, the J call TRBJ2-7; a possible D gene is TRBD1 (6 bases). From germline, CDR1 is DFQATT and CDR2 SNEGSKA (reference sequence). Between the trimmed V and J ends, which lost 3 bases and 7 bases, there was a span of 19 bases. The CDR3 has 14 residues. The CDR3 loop is CSASPGTSYNEQYF. In nucleotides, the CDR3 is TGCAGTGCTAGCCCCGGGACAAGTTACAATGAGCAGTACTTC.

The V call is TRBV3-1, the J call TRBJ1-1; no clear D gene. The CDR3 is 14 residues long. CDR1 and CDR2 (germline): LGHDT, YNNKEL (reference sequence). V was trimmed by 3 bases and J by 1 base, leaving 9 bases between them. CDR3 amino acids: CASSQAETNTEAFF. CDR3 bases: TGTGCCAGCAGCCAGGCAGAAACGAACACTGAAGCTTTCTTT.

The J gene is TRBJ2-5, the V gene TRBV6-6; D is unresolved. The CDR3 extends over 14 amino acids. In germline, CDR1 is MNHNY, CDR2 SVGAGI (reference sequence). V lost 6 bases and J 5 bases, leaving 16 bases between the germline ends. CDR3 in DNA: TGTGCCAGCAGCGTAGCCTGGGGAACGGAGACCCAGTACTTC. Residues: CASSVAWGTETQYF.

This clonotype has a single count. The chain carries TRBV15 and TRBJ2-5; D perhaps matches TRBD1 (5 bases). V lost 0 bases to trimming and J lost 5 bases, with 13 bases between them. This CDR3 region has 15 residues. From germline, CDR1 is LNHNV and CDR2 YYDKDF (reference sequence). This CDR3 reads CATSRDGDSRETQYF. CDR3 coding DNA: TGTGCCACCAGCAGAGATGGTGACAGTCGCGAGACCCAGTACTTC. The full variable domain, in which reference TRBV15 and TRBJ2-5 provide the parts outside the CDR3, is DAMVIQNPRYQVTQFGKPVTLSCSQTLNHNVMYWYQQKSSQAPKLLFHYYDKDFNNEADTPDNFQSRRPNTSFCFLDIRSPGLGDTAMYLCATSRDGDSRETQYFGPGTRLLVL.

V usage is TRBV20-1 and J usage is TRBJ2-7; 7 bases match TRBD2. Germline CDR1 is DFQATT and CDR2 is SNEGSKA (reference sequence). Losses at the gene ends were 0 bases for V and 3 bases for J; bases not matched to a gene: 8. The CDR3 is 15 amino acids. The CDR3 DNA reads as TGCAGTGCTAGAGATTGGGGGTGGGGGGGCTACGAGCAGTACTTC. This codes for CSARDWGWGGYEQYF.

V usage is TRBV20-1 and J usage is TRBJ2-4; D is unclear. Germline V lookup: CDR1 DFQATT, CDR2 SNEGSKA (reference sequence). V lost 0 bases and J 6 bases, leaving 9 bases between the germline ends. CDR3 length equals 13 residues. In nucleotides, the CDR3 is TGCAGTGCTAGAGACTCCAGCCGAAACATTCAGTACTTC. Translated, it gives CSARDSSRNIQYF.

The chain carries TRBV7-9 and TRBJ1-1; the D gene is possibly TRBD1 (6 bases). Germline V gives CDR1 SEHNR, CDR2 FQNEAQ (reference sequence). This CDR3 comprises 13 residues. The V and J ends lost 5 bases and 3 bases respectively, with 10 bases between them. Here the CDR3 DNA reads TGTGCCAGCAGCGAGGGGGAAGACACTGAAGCTTTCTTT. Translation: CASSEGEDTEAFF.

The chain carries TRBV20-1 and TRBJ1-1; tentative D call: TRBD1 (5 bases). The CDR3 consists of 14 residues. CDR1 and CDR2 from the germline V gene are DFQATT and SNEGSKA (reference sequence). V was pared by 0 bases and J by 7 bases, with 15 bases between. The CDR3 region has the DNA TGCAGTGCTAGAGATCCAGGGAGATCTCGTGAAGCTTTCTTT. Translating it yields CSARDPGRSREAFF.

For this clonotype: Being one base from a much bigger clone, this may be a read error. The V gene is TRBV12-3 or TRBV12-4, the J gene TRBJ1-5; maybe TRBD1 (5 bases). This CDR3 contains 14 residues. CDR3 in DNA: TGTGCCAACAGTTCCGACAGCAGCAATCAGCCCCAGCATTTT. Its protein is CANSSDSSNQPQHF.

This clonotype was detected many times. This sequence joins TRBV12-3 or TRBV12-4 and TRBJ2-1, with D possibly TRBD1 on 5 matching bases. Deletions cut 4 bases from V and 7 bases from J, with 8 bases between. CDR3 size: 12 residues. The CDR3 DNA reads TGTGCCAGCAGTTCGACAGTTAATGAGCAGTTCTTC. Its protein product is CASSSTVNEQFF.

This clonotype has at least ten counts. A clone one base away is much larger, so this may be a read error. The chain couples TRBV5-1 to TRBJ2-1; 9 nucleotides match TRBD2. The DNA end is more similar to TRBJ2-7, so the J call may be wrong. CDR3 length: 17 residues. CDR1 and CDR2 (germline): SGHRS, YFSETQ. The CDR3 DNA follows: TGCGCCAGCAGCCCCACCGGGACTAGCCCGACCTACAATGAGCAGTACTTC. Translating gives CASSPTGTSPTYNEQYF.